A selection of T cell receptor beta chains follows, all from one sample in a study of cytomegalovirus exposure and HLA in healthy donors. The protocol was immunoSEQ multiplex PCR, while the TCRdb copy is restricted to in-frame clones and leaves out a portion. The sample comprises tens of thousands of clones, over 60% of which are singletons, and approximately 5.1% rests with the top ten. What was sequenced was PBMCs. These receptors were obtained from a man aged 25-40 years in good health and CMV-seropositive. The CDR3 runs from the conserved cysteine through the conserved F or W. The order of the fields is D gene, J gene, V gene, CDR3 length, clone size, CDR3 DNA, CDR3 protein. A D gene is named only where the DNA matches it firmly. Clone size is shown for a subset of rows, as once, few, many or a class of expanded clone.

D: TRBD1
J: TRBJ1-2
V: TRBV28
length: 14
size: -
DNA: TGTGCCAGCAGTAGCGGACAGGGAAACTATGGCTACACCTTC
CDR3: CASSSGQGNYGYTF

D: -
J: TRBJ1-4
V: TRBV2
length: 16
size: -
DNA: TGTGCCAGCAGTGAATGGGGGCGGCAGATTAATGAAAAACTGTTTTTT
CDR3: CASSEWGRQINEKLFF

D: TRBD2
J: TRBJ2-3
V: TRBV28
length: 16
size: -
DNA: TGTGCCAGCAGTTCTCTAGCGGGAGGGCCGGGTGATACGCAGTATTTT
CDR3: CASSSLAGGPGDTQYF

D: TRBD1
J: TRBJ1-3
V: TRBV5-1
length: 13
size: many
DNA: TGCGCCAGCAGCTCGGACAGGGGTTACACCATATATTTT
CDR3: CASSSDRGYTIYF

D: -
J: TRBJ1-4
V: TRBV9
length: 15
size: few
DNA: TGTGCCAGCAGCTCTACAGGCAGAACTAATGAAAAACTGTTTTTT
CDR3: CASSSTGRTNEKLFF

D: -
J: TRBJ1-1
V: TRBV11-1
length: 16
size: -
DNA: TGTGCCGTGAGGGGGTACAGCCTCTCGATGAACACTGAAGCTTTCTTT
CDR3: CAVRGYSLSMNTEAFF

D: TRBD1
J: TRBJ1-2
V: TRBV19
length: 15
size: -
DNA: TGTGCCAGTAGTATCGGGGACAGGGGTTTGTGGGGCTACACCTTC
CDR3: CASSIGDRGLWGYTF

D: -
J: TRBJ1-1
V: TRBV4-2
length: 15
size: few
DNA: TGTGCCAGCAGCCAAGTAGAGGAGGTTGCGGCTGAAGCTTTCTTT
CDR3: CASSQVEEVAAEAFF

D: TRBD1
J: TRBJ1-2
V: TRBV9
length: 15
size: -
DNA: TGTGCCAGCAGCGTAGGGACAGGGAGCTACTATGGCTACACCTTC
CDR3: CASSVGTGSYYGYTF

D: TRBD2
J: TRBJ2-3
V: TRBV28
length: 15
size: -
DNA: TGTGCCAGCAGTTGGACTAGCGGACGCACAGATACGCAGTATTTT
CDR3: CASSWTSGRTDTQYF

D: TRBD1
J: TRBJ2-7
V: TRBV23-1
length: 18
size: few
DNA: TGCGCCAGCAGTCATTTCCCCCTGGGACAGGGTGCTTGTTACGAGCAGTACTTC
CDR3: CASSHFPLGQGACYEQYF

D: -
J: TRBJ2-5
V: TRBV29-1
length: 12
size: -
DNA: TGCAGCGTTACAGGGAGGGGAGAGACCCAGTACTTC
CDR3: CSVTGRGETQYF

D: -
J: TRBJ1-3
V: TRBV19
length: 13
size: -
DNA: TGTGCCACCCGAAGAGGCTCTGGAAACACCATATATTTT
CDR3: CATRRGSGNTIYF

D: -
J: TRBJ2-6
V: TRBV7-2
length: 15
size: -
DNA: TGTGCCAGCAGCTTAGCCCAGTCTGGGGCCAACGTCCTGACTTTC
CDR3: CASSLAQSGANVLTF

D: -
J: TRBJ1-1
V: TRBV10-2
length: 13
size: -
DNA: TGCGCCAGCAGGGGGCCCATGAACACTGAAGCTTTCTTT
CDR3: CASRGPMNTEAFF

D: -
J: TRBJ2-5
V: TRBV15
length: 14
size: -
DNA: TGTGCCACCAGCAGAGCAGGGGCCCAGGAGACCCAGTACTTC
CDR3: CATSRAGAQETQYF

D: -
J: TRBJ1-5
V: TRBV7-9
length: 15
size: -
DNA: TGTGCCAGCAGCTTAAGTGATCTGACTAATCAGCCCCAGCATTTT
CDR3: CASSLSDLTNQPQHF

D: TRBD2
J: TRBJ2-7
V: TRBV7-2
length: 15
size: -
DNA: TGTGCCAGCAGCTTAGGGGGACTAGCTAATTACGAGCAGTACTTC
CDR3: CASSLGGLANYEQYF

D: -
J: TRBJ2-3
V: TRBV25-1
length: 11
size: few
DNA: TGTGCCAGCAGCCTTACAGATACGCAGTATTTT
CDR3: CASSLTDTQYF

D: -
J: TRBJ1-1
V: TRBV9
length: 18
size: -
DNA: TGTGCCAGCAGCCCACAAGACGGAAGCGGACCCTCCTCCACTGAAGCTTTCTTT
CDR3: CASSPQDGSGPSSTEAFF

D: -
J: TRBJ1-2
V: TRBV6-1
length: 15
size: -
DNA: TGTGCCAGCAGTGGAAACACGGGGAAAGGCTATGGCTACACCTTC
CDR3: CASSGNTGKGYGYTF

D: TRBD2
J: TRBJ2-1
V: TRBV5-1
length: 17
size: -
DNA: TGCGCCAGCAGCCTCACCCCTAGCGGGGGGTATTACAATGAGCAGTTCTTC
CDR3: CASSLTPSGGYYNEQFF

D: TRBD1
J: TRBJ1-1
V: TRBV15
length: 14
size: -
DNA: TGTGCCACCTCTGGGACAGGGGGACGGACTGAAGCTTTCTTT
CDR3: CATSGTGGRTEAFF

D: TRBD2
J: TRBJ2-7
V: TRBV9
length: 14
size: -
DNA: TGTGCCAGCAGCGTGGGAGGGAGTGTCTACGAGCAGTACTTC
CDR3: CASSVGGSVYEQYF

D: TRBD2
J: TRBJ2-5
V: TRBV28
length: 13
size: -
DNA: TGTGCCAGCAGCCAGAGCGGGGGAGAGACCCAGTACTTC
CDR3: CASSQSGGETQYF

D: -
J: TRBJ1-3
V: TRBV25-1
length: 15
size: -
DNA: TGTGCCAGCAGTACCACAGGGCGAGGGGGAAACACCATATATTTT
CDR3: CASSTTGRGGNTIYF

D: -
J: TRBJ2-5
V: TRBV5-1
length: 14
size: -
DNA: TGCGCCAGCAGTTATCAGGGGTCCCAAGAGACCCAGTACTTC
CDR3: CASSYQGSQETQYF

D: TRBD1
J: TRBJ1-1
V: TRBV6-5
length: 15
size: -
DNA: TGTGCCAGCAGGGGATTGGACAGGGGCCCCACTGAAGCTTTCTTT
CDR3: CASRGLDRGPTEAFF

D: TRBD2
J: TRBJ2-1
V: TRBV14
length: 17
size: once
DNA: TGTGCCAGCAGCCAGTTTAAGGTTGTAGCGGGACTCAATGAGCAGTTCTTC
CDR3: CASSQFKVVAGLNEQFF

D: -
J: TRBJ1-5
V: TRBV6-6
length: 12
size: -
DNA: TGTGCCAGCAGTTACCCTCAGCAGCCCCAGCATTTT
CDR3: CASSYPQQPQHF

D: TRBD1
J: TRBJ1-1
V: TRBV6-5
length: 15
size: -
DNA: TGTGCCAGCAGTGCACGACAGGGTGGGAACACTGAAGCTTTCTTT
CDR3: CASSARQGGNTEAFF

D: -
J: TRBJ2-7
V: TRBV11-3
length: 15
size: -
DNA: TGTGCCAGCAGCTTAGGCCACGGTAACTCCTACGAGCAGTACTTC
CDR3: CASSLGHGNSYEQYF

D: TRBD1
J: TRBJ2-3
V: TRBV4-2
length: 16
size: -
DNA: TGTGCCAGCAGCCAGGCTGGGGGACAGGGGGCAGATACGCAGTATTTT
CDR3: CASSQAGGQGADTQYF

D: -
J: TRBJ1-1
V: TRBV4-1
length: 14
size: few
DNA: TGCGCCAGCAGCTCACGGACAGTGAACACTGAAGCTTTCTTT
CDR3: CASSSRTVNTEAFF

D: -
J: TRBJ2-7
V: TRBV30
length: 14
size: -
DNA: TGTGCCTGGACCCCCGTGTCGACAGGAGACGAGCAGTACTTC
CDR3: CAWTPVSTGDEQYF

D: -
J: TRBJ1-2
V: TRBV4-3
length: 14
size: medium-sized
DNA: TGCGCCAGCAGCCCCGCGGGGACTAACTATGGCTACACCTTC
CDR3: CASSPAGTNYGYTF

D: TRBD2
J: TRBJ2-3
V: TRBV28
length: 16
size: -
DNA: TGTGCCAGCAGTCCCAGGACTAGCGGGAGAGCGGATACGCAGTATTTT
CDR3: CASSPRTSGRADTQYF

D: TRBD2
J: TRBJ2-1
V: TRBV11-3
length: 15
size: -
DNA: TGTGCCAGCACGCGCGAGGCGGGAGGATCCAATGAGCAGTTCTTC
CDR3: CASTREAGGSNEQFF

D: -
J: TRBJ1-2
V: TRBV5-4
length: 17
size: -
DNA: TGTGCCAGCAGCCCCGGACACCCCAATAATCCTAACTATGGCTACACCTTC
CDR3: CASSPGHPNNPNYGYTF

D: TRBD1
J: TRBJ1-5
V: TRBV19
length: 14
size: -
DNA: TGTGCCAGTAGTCCGACAGGGAATAGCGAGCCCCAGCATTTT
CDR3: CASSPTGNSEPQHF

D: -
J: TRBJ1-6
V: TRBV5-4
length: 16
size: -
DNA: TGTGCCAGCAGCTTGTGGGGGGGCCAGTATAATTCACCCCTCCACTTT
CDR3: CASSLWGGQYNSPLHF

D: TRBD1
J: TRBJ1-5
V: TRBV6-1
length: 15
size: -
DNA: TGTGCCAGCAGTGAATCAGGGGGCTTCAATCAGCCCCAGCATTTT
CDR3: CASSESGGFNQPQHF

D: -
J: TRBJ1-1
V: TRBV28
length: 13
size: -
DNA: TGTGCCACCCACTTCGGACAGTCCACTGAAGCTTTCTTT
CDR3: CATHFGQSTEAFF

D: -
J: TRBJ2-5
V: TRBV6-1
length: 13
size: -
DNA: TGTGCCAGCAGTGAGGACAGTCAAGAGACCCAGTACTTC
CDR3: CASSEDSQETQYF

D: TRBD1
J: TRBJ2-3
V: TRBV6-1
length: 13
size: -
DNA: TGTGCCACAGACAGGGGACGCACAGATACGCAGTATTTT
CDR3: CATDRGRTDTQYF

D: -
J: TRBJ1-1
V: TRBV11-1
length: 14
size: -
DNA: TGTGCCAGCAGCCGTTCACTTGATAACACTGAAGCTTTCTTT
CDR3: CASSRSLDNTEAFF